This T cell receptor beta chain was found in a study of control samples from healthy donors and cancer patients. Using immunoSEQ multiplex PCR, the repertoire was profiled, and TCRdb retains in-frame clones only, with some absent. The sample has about 180,000 clones, more than 90% seen once. The germline V gene has CDR1 SNHLY and CDR2 FYNNEI. The V end lost 7 bases, the J end lost 2 bases, and 10 bases lay between the germline ends. The CDR3 is 13 residues long. The specimen sequenced was blood. The chain couples TRBV2 to TRBJ2-3; D unresolved. This receptor was identified in a man aged 30 to 45 in good health. The CDR3 DNA sequence: TGTGCCAGCATTAGGATACCCACAGATACGCAGTATTTT. It codes for CASIRIPTDTQYF.